This TCR beta chain was identified during a study of blood T cells in healthy people across ages. Whole-study results and caveats: There was a strong correlation between TCR beta diversity and naive T cell percentage.

A second PCR, run for roughly 7 to 12 cycles, used a sample-barcoded 5' primer plus a J-beta primer mix. TCRdb redid the calling of the 5' RACE reads with MiXCR, one entry per CDR3 protein. In the table there are 1.2 million to 1.5 million distinct CDR3 sequences, 40% to 50% of which are singletons. Researchers isolated at least 6 million PBMCs per sample. The amount of total RNA extracted per sample was at least 5.5 micrograms. On this clonotype itself: Antigen specificity is unknown.

CDR1 is SQVTM, CDR2 ANQGSEA, per germline. The length of the CDR3 is 11 residues. The chain recombines TRBV29-1 with TRBJ1-5, with D hard to call. Sequencing was carried out using blood. The sequence was obtained from a woman aged 18-30 years in good health. The CDR3 sequence is CSSGNRKPQHF. CDR3 coding DNA: TGCAGTTCGGGGAACCGTAAGCCCCAGCATTTT.